The rows below give T cell receptor beta chains drawn from one sample of a study of neurological immune-mediated disorders. A single record per CDR3 protein comes from TCRdb applying MiXCR to the 5' RACE reads. The sample contains tens of thousands of distinct CDR3 sequences, around 2.6% of which appear only once. The sample was PBMCs. All receptors come from a woman aged 30 to 39 with multiple sclerosis. The CDR3 runs from the conserved cysteine through the conserved F or W. A D gene is named only where the DNA matches it firmly. Clone size, where shown, is once, few, many, or a class for clones that have expanded.

J gene | clone size | D gene | V gene | CDR3 protein | CDR3 DNA
TRBJ2-1 | many | TRBD1 | TRBV29-1 | CSVEDGDRSYNEQFF | TGCAGCGTTGAAGATGGGGACAGGAGCTACAATGAGCAGTTCTTC
TRBJ2-1 | many | TRBD2 | TRBV12-3/TRBV12-4 | CASGLARLYNEQFF | TGTGCCTCAGGACTAGCTCGGCTTTACAATGAGCAGTTCTTC
TRBJ1-1 | NA | NA | TRBV4-1 | CASSQDPVSLEGMNTEAFF | TGCGCCAGCAGCCAAGATCCCGTTTCTCTGGAGGGGATGAACACTGAAGCTTTCTTT
TRBJ2-6 | many | NA | TRBV9 | CASSRFEGLTGANVLTF | TGTGCCAGCAGCCGGTTTGAGGGGCTCACTGGGGCCAACGTCCTGACTTTC
TRBJ2-2 | many | NA | TRBV7-2 | CASSSGYYPGELFF | TGTGCCAGCAGCTCTGGCTACTACCCCGGGGAGCTGTTTTTT
TRBJ2-1 | many | TRBD2 | TRBV12-3/TRBV12-4 | CASSGLAGEFPYNEQFF | TGTGCCAGCAGTGGACTAGCGGGAGAATTCCCCTACAATGAGCAGTTCTTC
TRBJ2-2 | many | TRBD1 | TRBV29-1 | CSVKQGSDTGELFF | TGCAGCGTTAAACAGGGGAGTGATACCGGGGAGCTGTTTTTT
TRBJ1-6 | many | NA | TRBV7-2 | CASSSNNSPLHF | TGTGCCAGCAGCTCGAATAATTCACCCCTCCACTTT
TRBJ2-1 | many | TRBD2 | TRBV20-1 | CSARAGTSGGSYNEQFF | TGCAGTGCTAGGGCCGGGACTAGCGGGGGCTCCTACAATGAGCAGTTCTTC
TRBJ1-2 | many | NA | TRBV6-5 | CASSVTGSYGYTF | TGTGCCAGCAGTGTCACAGGGTCCTATGGCTACACCTTC
TRBJ2-3 | many | NA | TRBV29-1 | CSLRGVFPSTDTQYF | TGCAGCCTAAGGGGCGTATTTCCTAGCACAGATACGCAGTATTTT
TRBJ2-1 | many | NA | TRBV7-9 | CASSLTSNEQFF | TGTGCCAGCAGCTTGACTAGCAATGAGCAGTTCTTC
TRBJ2-7 | many | TRBD1 | TRBV6-1 | CASRRDRTSYEQYF | TGTGCCAGCAGGAGGGACAGGACGTCCTACGAGCAGTACTTC
TRBJ1-1 | many | NA | TRBV7-2 | CASSSREGTEAFF | TGTGCCAGCAGCTCCAGGGAGGGCACTGAAGCTTTCTTT
TRBJ2-5 | many | NA | TRBV14 | CASRKTTSLQETQYF | TGTGCCAGCAGGAAGACTACTAGCTTACAAGAGACCCAGTACTTC
TRBJ2-1 | few | NA | TRBV7-6 | CDSSTPNNEQFF | TGTGACAGCAGCACCCCTAACAATGAGCAGTTCTTC
TRBJ2-1 | many | TRBD2 | TRBV7-2 | CASSLRGTSGRGYNEQFF | TGTGCCAGCAGCTTAAGGGGGACTAGCGGGAGAGGGTACAATGAGCAGTTCTTC
TRBJ2-7 | few | TRBD1 | TRBV7-2 | CASSPQTGVSSYEQYF | TGTGCCAGCAGCCCACAGACAGGGGTGAGCTCCTACGAGCAGTACTTT
TRBJ2-3 | many | NA | TRBV29-1 | CSVEGGVSTDTQYF | TGCAGCGTTGAAGGGGGTGTTTCCACAGATACGCAGTATTTT
TRBJ2-7 | many | TRBD2 | TRBV7-9 | CASSPGLAGAAQSSYEQYF | TGTGCCAGCAGCCCGGGACTAGCGGGAGCCGCGCAGAGCTCCTACGAGCAGTACTTC
TRBJ2-5 | many | NA | TRBV6-5 | CASSQGETQYF | TGTGCCAGCAGCCAGGGGGAGACCCAGTACTTC
TRBJ2-1 | many | TRBD2 | TRBV7-2 | CASRATSGSSTEQFF | TGTGCCAGCAGAGCCACTAGCGGGAGCTCGACTGAGCAGTTCTTC
TRBJ1-5 | many | NA | TRBV7-2 | CASSSRGYQPQHF | TGTGCCAGCAGCAGTCGGGGGTATCAGCCCCAGCATTTT
TRBJ2-2 | many | TRBD2 | TRBV20-1 | CSAKREGRTGELFF | TGCAGTGCTAAGCGGGAGGGCCGAACCGGGGAGCTGTTTTTT